Listed below are T cell receptor beta chains from one sample, sequenced in a study of blood T cell repertoires in COVID-19. The assay was immunoSEQ multiplex PCR, and TCRdb's table has in-frame clones only and misses some. The sample includes approximately 15,000 clones, 90% to 95% of them seen just once. Material: peripheral blood. All receptors derive from a man between 60 and 75 years old with active COVID-19. CDR3s include the opening cysteine and the closing phenylalanine or tryptophan. Each record gives: CDR3 length, D gene, V gene, CDR3 protein. A D gene is named only where the DNA matches it firmly.

cdr3_length: 15
d_call: .
v_call: TRBV9
cdr3_aa: CASSPGHHYNSPLHF

cdr3_length: 15
d_call: TRBD2
v_call: TRBV6-1
cdr3_aa: CASSEWRGGAGELFF

cdr3_length: 13
d_call: .
v_call: TRBV5-1
cdr3_aa: CASSLDREQTQYF

cdr3_length: 14
d_call: .
v_call: TRBV18
cdr3_aa: CASATDSSNQPQHF

cdr3_length: 14
d_call: .
v_call: TRBV9
cdr3_aa: CASTGEVEYYGYTF

cdr3_length: 17
d_call: TRBD1
v_call: TRBV5-1
cdr3_aa: CASSLEGAGGMGTEAFF

cdr3_length: 17
d_call: TRBD1
v_call: TRBV7-9
cdr3_aa: CASRQTGTAYRDHTQYF

cdr3_length: 14
d_call: TRBD2
v_call: TRBV10-2
cdr3_aa: CASSGLAGGDTQYF

cdr3_length: 16
d_call: TRBD1
v_call: TRBV9
cdr3_aa: CASSGPGTGSINEQFF

cdr3_length: 16
d_call: .
v_call: TRBV7-9
cdr3_aa: CASESGGGVGNQPQHF

cdr3_length: 15
d_call: TRBD1
v_call: TRBV5-8
cdr3_aa: CASSLEVGQGTEQYF

cdr3_length: 16
d_call: TRBD2
v_call: TRBV5-4
cdr3_aa: CASSAGTSGGFNEQFF

cdr3_length: 15
d_call: .
v_call: TRBV19
cdr3_aa: CASTPQVVPRGKLFF

cdr3_length: 14
d_call: .
v_call: TRBV5-1
cdr3_aa: CASRDTSNNSPLHF

cdr3_length: 13
d_call: .
v_call: TRBV2
cdr3_aa: CASIREDGSPLHF

cdr3_length: 14
d_call: .
v_call: TRBV28
cdr3_aa: CASSYRDSNYGYTF

cdr3_length: 14
d_call: TRBD1
v_call: TRBV7-9
cdr3_aa: CASSLGQGYGPQHF

cdr3_length: 14
d_call: TRBD1
v_call: TRBV11-3
cdr3_aa: CASSIGQGNGELFF

cdr3_length: 16
d_call: TRBD1
v_call: TRBV6-6
cdr3_aa: CASSYADRADTGELFF

cdr3_length: 14
d_call: .
v_call: TRBV5-4
cdr3_aa: CASSLRTRADTQYF

cdr3_length: 15
d_call: TRBD1
v_call: TRBV7-8
cdr3_aa: CASRTGQGGNTEAFF

cdr3_length: 18
d_call: TRBD2
v_call: TRBV7-2
cdr3_aa: CAMTSPPPGRDFGETQYF

cdr3_length: 18
d_call: TRBD2
v_call: TRBV29-1
cdr3_aa: CSVDGELAGGRYQETQYF

cdr3_length: 14
d_call: TRBD1
v_call: TRBV5-1
cdr3_aa: CASSPDRTEYGYTF

cdr3_length: 17
d_call: TRBD1
v_call: TRBV5-1
cdr3_aa: CASSPSQTGANPYEQYF

cdr3_length: 14
d_call: .
v_call: TRBV6-1
cdr3_aa: CASSEYRENYGYTF

cdr3_length: 15
d_call: .
v_call: TRBV18
cdr3_aa: CASSPLGHRFEKLFF